A single sample is the source of the 8 T cell receptor beta chains below, sequenced in a study of blood T cell repertoires in COVID-19 (TCRdb year 2020). The library was obtained by the immunoSEQ multiplex PCR assay. Entries here come from immuneACCESS through TCRdb and include only in-frame sequences with V and J called. Some clones fail to appear in such tables; in the studies checked, an unresolved V gene covers under half of the shortfall, and the cause of the remainder is unknown. This sample is represented by 200,000 to 300,000 clones; approximately 80% of them were singletons. The top ten constitute around 7.5% of the sample. The source material was peripheral blood. The receptors derive from a woman of 80 years or more with COVID-19, enrolled during active disease.

The CDR3 DNA reads TGCGCCAGCCATAATCCTGGGACAGGCGAAAAACTGTTTTTT. Protein: CASHNPGTGEKLFF. This rearrangement joins TRBV5-1 to TRBJ1-4; 8 bases agree with TRBD1. The CDR3 has 14 amino acids. V dropped 7 bases and J dropped 8; count of bases not matched to a gene: 10. Looked up from germline, CDR1 is SGHRS and CDR2 is YFSETQ.

CDR3 in amino acids: CASSPDRASSYNSPLHF. The CDR3 nucleotides read TGCGCCAGCAGCCCGGACAGGGCGAGCTCCTATAATTCACCCCTCCACTTT. The rearrangement links TRBV4-1 to TRBJ1-6; 8 bases are shared with TRBD1. The CDR3 is 17 residues long. The germline CDR1 and CDR2 sequences are MGHRA and YSYEKL. V trimming: 4 bases; J trimming: 0 bases; junction bases outside the gene matches: 5.

The chain combines TRBV5-6 with TRBJ1-2, with 7 bases identical to TRBD1. V dropped 0 bases and J dropped 2; count of bases not matched to a gene: 7. Germline assignment: CDR1 SGHDT and CDR2 YYEEEE. The length of the CDR3 is 16 residues. CDR3: CASSLAGQVSNYGYTF. CDR3 in DNA: TGTGCCAGCAGCTTGGCAGGACAGGTTTCGAACTATGGCTACACCTTC.

The chain employs TRBV2 and TRBJ1-2; D gene unclear. V dropped 6 bases and J dropped 3 bases, with 11 bases sitting between them. Germline V gives CDR1 SNHLY, CDR2 FYNNEI. The length of the CDR3 is 13 residues. CDR3 nucleotides: TGTGCCAGCAGGGAACTAGGAGACTATGGCTACACCTTC. Amino acid sequence: CASRELGDYGYTF.

The CDR3 DNA reads TGCGCCAGCAGCCGCTCCCCGACTAGCGGAAACATTCAGTACTTC. Translating gives CASSRSPTSGNIQYF. V and J are TRBV4-1 and TRBJ2-4; 9 bases agree with TRBD2. The CDR3 runs to 15 residues. V lost 4 bases, J lost 6 bases, and 7 bases stayed unmatched. Germline CDR1 and CDR2: MGHRA and YSYEKL.

This chain joins TRBV3-1 (or the pseudogene TRBV3-2) and TRBJ2-1; TRBD2 matches at 13 bases. Looked up from germline, CDR1 is LGHDT and CDR2 is YNNKEL (reference sequence). V dropped 6 bases and J dropped 11; count of bases not matched to a gene: 10. The CDR3 sequence is 15 residues long. The CDR3 sequence is CASSYTSGRASKQFF. Written as DNA, the CDR3 is TGTGCCAGCAGTTATACTAGCGGGAGGGCAAGTAAGCAGTTCTTC.

The sample holds one count of this clone. The J gene is TRBJ2-5, the V gene TRBV3-1 (or the pseudogene TRBV3-2), with 9 bases lining up with TRBD2. The CDR3 length is 16 residues. With 4 bases clipped from V and 1 base from J, the junction kept 7 bases outside the gene matches. The germline V gene encodes CDR1 LGHDT and CDR2 YNNKEL (reference sequence). CDR3 coding DNA: TGTGCCAGCAGCCTGAGTCTTAGCGGGGGCCAAGAGACCCAGTACTTC. Amino acids: CASSLSLSGGQETQYF.

This clone was observed a single time. The rearrangement uses TRBV12-3 or TRBV12-4 and TRBJ1-2, with D tentatively TRBD1 (5 bases). CDR3 size: 13 residues. Trimming shortened V by 6 bases and J by 5 bases, and 13 bases separated the two germline ends. The CDR3 sequence is CASSQRPGYGYTF. CDR3 DNA: TGTGCCAGCAGCCAGAGACCAGGGTATGGCTACACCTTC.